This record looks at one TCR beta chain sequence and its context. In its sample, this clonotype was seen many times. Its antigen remains undetermined. No much larger clonotype is one base removed from it; base qualities were not supplied. This sample is part of a study of spatial heterogeneity in lung cancer (dated by TCRdb to about 2019). Describing the broader study: Donors were 70 or so patients with early-stage, untreated non-small cell lung cancer from the lung TRACERx cohort. Follow-up PBMC samples were sequenced whenever available, with the median time to follow-up being around 2 years after resection. More beta-chain than alpha-chain transcripts were consistently detected, likely reflecting higher beta-chain transcript abundance. In the raw uncorrected reads, each unique combination of TCR and UMI appeared more than ten times on average. The study quantitatively compared TCR alpha and beta repertoires across multiple tumor regions, matched nontumor lung and blood in non-small cell lung cancer. The study linked features of the TCR repertoire to counts of nonsynonymous mutations, which were determined by whole-exome sequencing of tumor tissue. Both alpha and beta chains were TCR-sequenced in approximately 200 tumor regions, 64 matched nontumor lung samples and 56 PBMC samples obtained at surgery.

The time point label corresponds to: blood at routine non-recurrence follow-up after resection. Without any cell sorting, TCR sequencing was performed on whole RNA extracted either from tumor and nontumor lung tissue or from cryopreserved PBMC samples. Only patients for whom sufficient RNA was available from at least two tumor regions were selected for TCR sequencing. The CDR3, from cysteine to phenylalanine, totals 15 residues. Only the CDR3 DNA stays, 45 bases, in frame from base 1. Trimming at the junction amounts to 4 bases on V and 7 bases on J, and the germline ends lie 17 bases apart. The germline V gene yields MNHNS for CDR1 and SASEGT for CDR2. Overall study outcomes, separate from this receptor: Additional single-cell paired TCR alpha and beta sequencing was considered necessary to confirm, at a functional level, the hypothesis that regional TCRs recognize regional mutations. Comparisons of baseline and follow-up blood repertoires included only around 14 patients. Ubiquitous expanded tumor TCRs showed up in blood more often at tumor resection than at routine follow-up.

Library preparation employed 5' RACE. TCRdb names NextSeq 500 as the instrument used. To allow correction of PCR and sequencing errors, the TCR library protocol tagged every TCR cDNA molecule with a unique molecular identifier. On the authors' methods: Decombinator tools were used for TCR identification, UMI-based error correction and CDR3 extraction. TCRs above a frequency of 2 per 1,000, corresponding to the top 1% of the tumor frequency distribution, were defined as expanded. Renyi diversity was calculated using the R vegan package after each repertoire was subsampled 100 times to 5,000 TCRs. CDR3 similarity networks were constructed using string-kernel similarity of amino acid triplets, with links drawn between CDR3s whose pairwise similarity was above 0.82. The raw public data were reprocessed by TCRdb itself: fastp quality trimming at Q25, MiXCR clonotype calling, in-frame beta chains only. For every CDR3 protein sequence, its rows merge into one entry that carries the most common genes and DNA. TCRdb's processing, not the authors' own work, is the source of the V and J calls. In this sample the table shows roughly 120,000 distinct CDR3 sequences, 11% of which occur a single time. The biggest ten clones account for roughly 24% of the sample.

The sequencing here drew on PBMCs, taken at follow-up. This receptor was taken from a female donor with early-stage non-small cell lung cancer. The rearranged chain carries TRBV6-1 and TRBJ1-5; the D gene is perhaps TRBD1, from 5 matching bases. The DNA sequence reads TGTGCCAGCAGTGGGCAATGGGGGGGAGGCCAGCCCCAGCATTTT. The resulting protein is CASSGQWGGGQPQHF.